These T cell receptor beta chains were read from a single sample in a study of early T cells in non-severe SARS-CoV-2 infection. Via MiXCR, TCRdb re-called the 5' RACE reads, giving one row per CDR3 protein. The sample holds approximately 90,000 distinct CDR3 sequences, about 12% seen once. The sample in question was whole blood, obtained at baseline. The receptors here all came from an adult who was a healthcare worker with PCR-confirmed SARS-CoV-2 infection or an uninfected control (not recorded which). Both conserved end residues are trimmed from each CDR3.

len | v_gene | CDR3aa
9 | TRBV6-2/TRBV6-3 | ASSYLREQF
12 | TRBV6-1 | ATRKDRGGSKQY
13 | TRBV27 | ASSLSAGLRETQY
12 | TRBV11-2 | ASRRGSHTDTQY
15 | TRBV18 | ASSPVAGSSYNSPLH
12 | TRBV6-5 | ASSPPGAAYGYT
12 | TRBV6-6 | ASRRPGSSYEQY
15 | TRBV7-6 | ASSSPKGRRERGEQF
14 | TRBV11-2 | ASSWAPEGAKNIQY
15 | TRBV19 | ASSMMPRQTTNEKLF
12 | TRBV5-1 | ASSLRQGFYEQY
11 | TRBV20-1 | SASKPGLYGYT
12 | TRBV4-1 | ASSPSRARGELF
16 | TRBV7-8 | GSSLRSRGSSYNSPLH
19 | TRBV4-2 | ASSQDPGGRLIPASTDTQY
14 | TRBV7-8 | ASSLAAVQVTDTQY
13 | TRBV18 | ASSPQGGWTYEQY
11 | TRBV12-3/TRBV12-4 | ASRTGKNTEAF
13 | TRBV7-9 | ASSPWQGGSGELF
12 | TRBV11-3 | ASSLVSVTYEQY
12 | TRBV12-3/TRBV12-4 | ASSLSATNYGYT
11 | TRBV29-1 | SVYNSLNTEAF
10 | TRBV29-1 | SVDGRGGEQF
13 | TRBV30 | AWSVRGHLQETQY
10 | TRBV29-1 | TDRQVPWGQY
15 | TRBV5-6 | ASSPRTRTEVNYGYT
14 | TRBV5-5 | ASSLEARGNTGELF
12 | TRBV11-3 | ASSQLAVAYEQY
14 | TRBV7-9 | ASSRSTGSNNQPQH
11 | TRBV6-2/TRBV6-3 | ASSYLALNEQF
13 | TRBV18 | ASSPIGPRGTEAF
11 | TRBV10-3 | AIQGQDNEKLF
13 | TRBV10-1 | ASSEGLPNTGELF
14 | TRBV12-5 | ASEPGRASGSYEQY
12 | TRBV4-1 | ASSQDEAAYEQY